Sequencing of this T cell receptor (beta chain) was carried out in a study of shared T cell receptors in the human thymus. Only in-frame clones appear in the TCRdb table, and some are missing; sequencing was by immunoSEQ multiplex PCR. The data hold roughly 550,000 clones, with 70% to 80% observed a single time. The CDR3 is 14 amino acids. Germline-derived CDR1 and CDR2 are MNHEY and SMNVEV (reference sequence). V lost 6 bases to trimming and J lost 3 bases, with 15 bases between them. This same sample was also part of a study on human thymus T cells.

This chain links TRBV27 with TRBJ2-7; possibly TRBD2 for D (6 bases). The clonotype was recovered from a boy under three years old with a congenital heart defect. Source material: thymocytes. The CDR3 DNA is TGTGCCAGCAGAAGGGGCGGGACGAACTACGAGCAGTACTTC. Amino acid sequence: CASRRGGTNYEQYF.